These 21 T cell receptor beta chains were all obtained from the same sample, sequenced in a study of identical twins. Each CDR3 protein is one row after TCRdb ran MiXCR on the 5' RACE reads. The table records approximately 530,000 distinct CDR3 sequences, about 20% of them present only once. The same specimen was also included in a second study, on yellow fever vaccine responses in identical twins.

The sequencing input was CD4+ T cells sorted from blood. Receptors were obtained from a woman aged 18-35 years in good health.

The DNA for the CDR3 is TGTGCCAGCAGCCCCCCGGGGTTTCAAACCTACGAGCAGTACTTC. Translated, it gives CASSPPGFQTYEQYF. The V gene is TRBV28, the J gene TRBJ2-7, with D perhaps TRBD2 (5 bases). The CDR3 has 15 residues. From germline, CDR1 is MDHEN and CDR2 SYDVKM. V was clipped by 6 bases and J by 2 bases, with 17 bases between them.

This clonotype was detected only a few times. The chain joins TRBV4-1 to TRBJ1-6; TRBD1 is a possible D gene (5 bases). V lost 8 bases and J lost 6, with 14 bases in between. Germline loops: CDR1 MGHRA, CDR2 YSYEKL. The CDR3 runs to 14 residues. The CDR3 bases are TGCGCCAGCTCGAGGGGATTTGGTAATTCACCCCTCCACTTT. Residues: CASSRGFGNSPLHF.

The chain uses TRBV3-1 and TRBJ2-1; 8 nucleotides match TRBD1. Germline V gene data show CDR1 as LGHDT and CDR2 as YNNKEL (reference sequence). V was pared by 1 base and J by 4 bases, with 12 bases of the junction left unmatched. The CDR3 runs to 18 residues. The CDR3 bases are TGTGCCAGCAGCCAAGGCCCGAGAGGCAGGGGGCCATACAATGAGCAGTTCTTC. As protein: CASSQGPRGRGPYNEQFF.

The chain carries TRBV5-5 and TRBJ2-3; the match to TRBD2 covers 10 bases. CDR3 length: 17 amino acids. V lost 0 bases to trimming and J lost 0 bases; unmatched junction nucleotides: 4. CDR1 and CDR2 (germline): SGHKS, YYEKEE (reference sequence). CDR3 loop: CASSLGGAGGSTDTQYF. Written as DNA, the CDR3 is TGTGCCAGCAGCTTGGGAGGAGCGGGAGGGAGCACAGATACGCAGTATTTT.

This clonotype was picked up one time. The chain is built from TRBV6-1 and TRBJ2-1, with TRBD2 matching 9 bases. Germline V gene lookup returns CDR1 MNHNS and CDR2 SASEGT. Germline trimming cut 4 bases from V and 7 bases from J; bases unmatched to any gene: 8. The CDR3 is 15 residues long. The DNA for the CDR3 is TGTGCCAGCAGTGTCGCGGGAGGGCAGGGTAATGAGCAGTTCTTC. This translates into CASSVAGGQGNEQFF.

The CDR3 nucleotides read TGTGCCAGCAGCGTCGGACTAGCCGCCTACAATGAGCAGTTCTTC. This encodes CASSVGLAAYNEQFF. The chain couples TRBV9 to TRBJ2-1, with 8 positions matching TRBD2. CDR3 size: 15 residues. The ends lost 2 bases at V and 2 bases at J; junction bases unmatched: 3. Germline CDR1 and CDR2: SGDLS and YYNGEE.

This clonotype has just a few counts. The chain uses TRBV11-2 and TRBJ2-2; D possibly corresponds to TRBD2 (6 bases). CDR3 length equals 14 residues. Trimming pared 2 bases from V and 6 bases from J, leaving 10 bases between. Germline loops: CDR1 SGHAT, CDR2 FQNNGV. CDR3 sequence (DNA): TGTGCCAGCAGCTTAAGACTAGTTTCCGGGGAGCTGTTTTTT. Translating gives CASSLRLVSGELFF.

This chain connects TRBV6-1 to TRBJ2-1; 11 bases map to TRBD2. This CDR3 is 16 amino acids long. Trimming took 4 bases from V and 4 from J; bases not matched to a gene: 6. Germline CDR1 and CDR2: MNHNS and SASEGT. CDR3 sequence reads: CASSVASGGQYNEQFF. The CDR3 DNA sequence: TGTGCCAGCAGTGTGGCTAGCGGGGGGCAATACAATGAGCAGTTCTTC.

This clonotype turned up a few times. The chain is built from TRBV10-3 and TRBJ1-6; 8 bases line up with TRBD1. The length of the CDR3 is 16 residues. The V segment lost 10 bases and the J segment 1 base; nucleotides outside the gene matches: 9. Germline V gene sequence: CDR1 ENHRY, CDR2 SYGVKD. CDR3 nucleotide sequence: TGTGCCACGACGGACAGGGCTGGGTCCTATAATTCACCCCTCCACTTT. Translating it yields CATTDRAGSYNSPLHF.

This clonotype was picked up a small number of times. The chain combines TRBV5-5 with TRBJ2-1; 15 positions agree with TRBD2. V lost 3 bases, J lost 7 bases, and 11 bases stayed unmatched. This CDR3 contains 18 residues. Looked up from germline, CDR1 is SGHKS and CDR2 is YYEKEE (reference sequence). The CDR3 nucleotides read TGTGCCAGCAGCTCAGTCCCGGGACTAGCGGGGGGTGGGAATGAGCAGTTCTTC. Its protein product is CASSSVPGLAGGGNEQFF.

V is TRBV5-1 and J is TRBJ2-2, with TRBD1 identical over 7 bases. Germline V lookup: CDR1 SGHRS, CDR2 YFSETQ. After removal of 1 base from V and 5 bases from J, the junction contained 2 bases not matched to a gene. This CDR3 is built from 14 residues. In DNA form, the CDR3 reads TGCGCCAGCAGCTTGACACAGGGGACCGGGGAGCTGTTTTTT. This translates into CASSLTQGTGELFF.

V gene TRBV20-1 combines with J gene TRBJ1-5; 12 bases align to TRBD1. In germline, CDR1 is DFQATT, CDR2 SNEGSKA (reference sequence). Germline trimming cut 3 bases from V and 2 bases from J; bases unmatched to any gene: 5. The CDR3 has 16 amino acids. The CDR3 nucleotides are TGCAGTGCTAGGGGACAGGGGGCGTGGGGCAATCAGCCCCAGCATTTT. Translation gives CSARGQGAWGNQPQHF.

This chain joins TRBV10-3 and TRBJ1-4, with 7 positions matching TRBD1. This CDR3 has 16 amino acids. CDR1 is ENHRY and CDR2 is SYGVKD in the germline V gene. With V trimmed by 3 bases and J by 8 bases, 12 bases remained unmatched. CDR3 sequence (DNA): TGTGCCATCAGTGACCCGGACAGGCTCCCAAAGGAAAAACTGTTTTTT. It codes for CAISDPDRLPKEKLFF.

This clonotype has more than one count but fewer than ten. The rearrangement uses TRBV29-1 and TRBJ1-4, with D perhaps TRBD1 (6 bases). Trimming removed 7 bases from V and 8 bases from J, with 11 bases in between. This CDR3 is built from 11 residues. The germline gives CDR1 SQVTM, CDR2 ANQGSEA. CDR3 residues: CSARDIEKLFF. The CDR3 DNA follows: TGCAGCGCTCGGGACATCGAAAAACTGTTTTTT.

V usage is TRBV18 and J usage is TRBJ2-1; TRBD2 might be the D (7 bases). V lost 1 base and J lost 6, with 13 bases in between. Germline V gene sequence: CDR1 KGHSH, CDR2 LQKENI. This CDR3 spans 15 amino acids. As DNA, the CDR3 is TGTGCCAGCTCACCACAGGGGGGGCCGGGCAATGAGCAGTTCTTC. Its translation: CASSPQGGPGNEQFF.

This clonotype showed up just a few times. CDR3 sequence reads: CASSSTLISYNEQFF. The CDR3 nucleotides read TGTGCCAGCAGTTCGACTCTCATCTCCTACAATGAGCAGTTCTTC. The chain carries TRBV28 and TRBJ2-1; D is unclear. Trimming removed 4 bases from V and 0 bases from J, with 10 bases in between. Germline-derived CDR1 and CDR2 are MDHEN and SYDVKM. The CDR3 is 15 residues long.

This clonotype showed up just a few times. CDR3 protein: CASSLTASGREQFF. CDR3 nucleotides: TGTGCCAGCAGTTTAACGGCTAGCGGGAGGGAGCAGTTCTTC. V is TRBV12-3 or TRBV12-4 and J is TRBJ2-1; TRBD2 matches at 11 bases. The CDR3 consists of 14 residues. V was clipped by 2 bases and J by 10 bases; unmatched bases: 4.

This clonotype has more than one count but fewer than ten. CDR3 residues: CASSLDSDEARQYF. In DNA form, the CDR3 reads TGCGCCAGCAGCTTGGACTCCGACGAAGCCAGGCAGTATTTT. The chain uses TRBV5-1 and TRBJ2-3, with unresolved D. V lost 0 bases and J lost 11, with 16 bases in between. The length of the CDR3 is 14 residues. Germline CDR1 is SGHRS and CDR2 is YFSETQ.

The chain combines TRBV3-1 with TRBJ2-1, with no clear D. V lost 7 bases to trimming and J lost 2 bases, with 12 bases between them. CDR3 length: 14 residues. Germline assignment: CDR1 LGHDT and CDR2 YNNKEL (reference sequence). In DNA form, the CDR3 reads TGTGCCAGCAATGGAGCTGGCCCCTACAATGAGCAGTTCTTC. Protein sequence: CASNGAGPYNEQFF.

This clonotype appeared a few times. V gene TRBV10-3 combines with J gene TRBJ1-2; D remains ambiguous. V lost 7 bases and J 8 bases, leaving 14 bases between the germline ends. There are 12 residues in the CDR3. CDR1 and CDR2 from the germline V gene are ENHRY and SYGVKD. The CDR3 DNA follows: TGTGCCATCACCGGGGAGGGCATGGGCTACACCTTC. This codes for CAITGEGMGYTF.

This clonotype has just one count. The junction departs from the called germline gene at one end, perhaps through a read error. The chain links TRBV20-1 to TRBJ2-7; tentative D call: TRBD2 (5 bases). The germline gives CDR1 DFQATT, CDR2 SNEGSKA (reference sequence). This CDR3 is built from 12 residues. The CDR3 sequence is CSACGLSYERYF. CDR3 coding DNA: TGCAGTGCTTGTGGACTGTCCTACGAGCGGTACTTC.